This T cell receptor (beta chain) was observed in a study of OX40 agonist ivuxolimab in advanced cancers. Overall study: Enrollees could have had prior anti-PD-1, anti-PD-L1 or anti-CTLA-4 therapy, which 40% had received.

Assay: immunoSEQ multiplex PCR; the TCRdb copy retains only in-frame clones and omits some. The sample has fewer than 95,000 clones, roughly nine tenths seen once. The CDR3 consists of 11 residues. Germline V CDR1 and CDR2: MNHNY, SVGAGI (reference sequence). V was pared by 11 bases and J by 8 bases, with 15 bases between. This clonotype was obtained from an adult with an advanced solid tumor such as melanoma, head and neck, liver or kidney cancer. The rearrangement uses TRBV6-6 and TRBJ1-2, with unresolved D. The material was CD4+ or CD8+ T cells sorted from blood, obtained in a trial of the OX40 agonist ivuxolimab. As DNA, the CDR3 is TGTGCCCTCAAGGCAGAATCGGGCTACACCTTC. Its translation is CALKAESGYTF.